A single sample gave rise to the 12 T cell receptor beta chains below, sequenced in a study of OX40 agonist ivuxolimab in advanced cancers. Preparation of the library involved the immunoSEQ multiplex PCR assay. In TCRdb, the immuneACCESS table is reduced to in-frame sequences with V and J assigned. These tables do not hold every clone; where another copy was compared, an unresolved V gene accounts for under half, and the others remain unexplained. Across this sample there are 9,000 to 13,000 clones, with 80% to 85% seen only once. About 9.4% of the sample comes from the top ten. This sample comprised CD4+ or CD8+ T cells sorted from blood, obtained in a trial of the OX40 agonist ivuxolimab. Receptors were obtained from an adult with an advanced solid tumor such as melanoma, head and neck, liver or kidney cancer.

The genes are TRBV9 and TRBJ2-7, with 8 bases aligning to TRBD2. Germline V gene lookup returns CDR1 SGDLS and CDR2 YYNGEE. This CDR3 comprises 15 residues. V lost 3 bases and J lost 7; bases outside the gene matches: 12. CDR3 nucleotide sequence: TGTGCCAGCAGCGAAAGCGGGAGTGTACGGGAAGAGCAGTACTTC. Residues: CASSESGSVREEQYF.

This clone was seen a handful of times. This sequence joins TRBV7-9 and TRBJ2-1; TRBD2 matches 7 bases. V lost 5 bases and J lost 8; bases outside the gene matches: 6. The germline V gene encodes CDR1 SEHNR and CDR2 FQNEAQ (reference sequence). The length of the CDR3 is 13 residues. CDR3 nucleotide sequence: TGTGCCAGCAGCCCCTCAGGGAGGGATGAGCAGTTCTTC. It is translated as CASSPSGRDEQFF.

V gene TRBV27 combines with J gene TRBJ2-7; a possible D gene is TRBD2 (6 bases). CDR3 length: 13 amino acids. Deletions cut 2 bases from V and 3 bases from J, with 8 bases between. Germline loops: CDR1 MNHEY, CDR2 SMNVEV (reference sequence). The CDR3 DNA is TGTGCCAGCAGTTTAGGGACTGACTACGAGCAGTACTTC. Translating gives CASSLGTDYEQYF.

The CDR3, as DNA: TGTGCCAGCAGCGTAAGTCACAGGGTAGGGGAGACCCAGTACTTC. Translating gives CASSVSHRVGETQYF. The chain links TRBV9 to TRBJ2-5; D is perhaps TRBD1 (6 bases). Per germline, CDR1 SGDLS and CDR2 YYNGEE. V was pared by 1 base and J by 5 bases, with 15 bases between. This CDR3 is built from 15 residues.

This clone was seen more than once but under ten times. At the DNA level, this CDR3 is encoded by other sequences in the same sample as well. The CDR3 spells CASSRPYNEQFF. The CDR3 DNA reads as TGTGCCAGCAGTCGACCTTACAATGAGCAGTTCTTC. This chain uses TRBV6-5 with TRBJ2-1; D remains ambiguous. CDR1 is MNHEY and CDR2 is SVGAGI in the germline V gene. V lost 5 bases to trimming and J lost 4 bases, with 6 bases between them. This CDR3 is built from 12 residues.

The chain has TRBV7-6 and TRBJ2-7, with 7 bases matching TRBD2. V was pared by 6 bases and J by 5 bases, with 16 bases of the junction left unmatched. Germline V gene sequence: CDR1 SGHVS, CDR2 FNYEAQ. The CDR3 has 16 residues. CDR3 sequence: CASSYGAGSVSHEQYF. CDR3 sequence (DNA): TGTGCCAGCAGTTATGGAGCGGGAAGTGTATCCCACGAGCAGTACTTC.

The genes are TRBV9 and TRBJ1-2, with TRBD1 matching 9 bases. Germline V gene lookup returns CDR1 SGDLS and CDR2 YYNGEE. Trimming removed 7 bases from V and 7 bases from J; junction bases left unmatched: 5. The CDR3 covers 12 residues. This CDR3 is CASGTGGSGYTF. CDR3 DNA sequence: TGTGCCAGCGGTACAGGGGGCTCTGGCTACACCTTC. The full variable domain, in which reference TRBV9 and TRBJ1-2 provide the parts outside the CDR3, is DSGVTQTPKHLITATGQRVTLRCSPRSGDLSVYWYQQSLDQGLQFLIQYYNGEERAKGNILERFSAQQFPDLHSELNLSSLELGDSALYFCASGTGGSGYTFGSGTRLTVV.

The chain combines TRBV4-3 with TRBJ2-1; 7 bases line up with TRBD1. The CDR3 loop spans 17 amino acids. J lost 7 bases, V lost 0 bases, and 12 bases had no gene match. Germline V gives CDR1 LGHNA, CDR2 YSLEER. In DNA form, the CDR3 reads TGCGCCAGCAGCCAAGACCCCACAGGGGTTTTCGGAAATGAGCAGTTCTTC. It encodes CASSQDPTGVFGNEQFF.

The genes are TRBV27 and TRBJ2-1, with TRBD2 as a possible D gene (6 bases). CDR1 and CDR2 from the germline V gene are MNHEY and SMNVEV (reference sequence). Trimming stripped 2 bases from V and 2 bases from J, with 10 bases between. The CDR3 is made up of 15 amino acids. The CDR3 protein is CASSLGRGAYNEQFF. For the CDR3, the DNA is TGTGCCAGCAGTTTAGGGCGCGGGGCCTACAATGAGCAGTTCTTC.

CDR3 residues: CASNNRGKKSDEQFF. Here the CDR3 DNA reads TGTGCCAGCAACAACAGGGGGAAAAAATCTGATGAGCAGTTCTTC. J is TRBJ2-1 and V is TRBV13; the match to TRBD1 covers 8 bases. Germline V gives CDR1 PRHDT, CDR2 FYEKMQ (reference sequence). The CDR3 has 15 amino acids. Trimming took 7 bases from V and 8 from J; bases not matched to a gene: 13.

This chain connects TRBV5-5 to TRBJ2-1; no clear D. There are 17 residues in the CDR3. CDR1 and CDR2 (germline): SGHKS, YYEKEE (reference sequence). V dropped 0 bases and J dropped 0 bases, with 13 bases sitting between them. The DNA for the CDR3 is TGTGCCAGCAGCTTGGGTACTACAGCCCGCTCCTACAATGAGCAGTTCTTC. Translating it yields CASSLGTTARSYNEQFF.

V gene TRBV11-1 combines with J gene TRBJ2-5; D ambiguous. The germline V gene encodes CDR1 SGHAT and CDR2 FQDESV (reference sequence). The germline V and J ends were trimmed by 2 bases and 5 bases, with 12 bases remaining between them. The length of the CDR3 is 14 residues. CDR3 nucleotide sequence: TGTGCCAGCAGCTTACTATCTGGGTATGAGACCCAGTACTTC. Translated, it gives CASSLLSGYETQYF.